The clone carrying this T cell receptor (beta chain) has more than one count but fewer than ten. What it binds is unknown. The data are from a study of blood T cells in healthy people across ages. Study-wide results and caveats: Roughly linearly, TCR beta diversity per million T cells fell as age increased.

Germline V gene data show CDR1 as LGHDT and CDR2 as YNNKEL (reference sequence). This CDR3 has 15 amino acids. V was pared by 3 bases and J by 5 bases, with 16 bases between. Peripheral blood from each donor was collected in a volume of roughly 9.8 milliliters. Primers used in a second PCR of roughly 6 to 12 cycles were a sample-barcoded 5' primer and a J-beta primer mix. TCRdb fed the 5' RACE reads into MiXCR, producing one record per CDR3 protein. The profile covers 550,000 to 750,000 distinct CDR3 sequences, with under 25% appearing a single time and 3.5% to 4% taken by the ten largest. The receptor was derived from a man aged 65-85 years in good health. Sequenced material: blood. V is TRBV3-1 and J is TRBJ2-5; D might be TRBD1 (6 bases). The CDR3 bases are TGTGCCAGCAGCCAGCCCATAACAGGGCGGGAGACCCAGTACTTC. Its translation: CASSQPITGRETQYF.